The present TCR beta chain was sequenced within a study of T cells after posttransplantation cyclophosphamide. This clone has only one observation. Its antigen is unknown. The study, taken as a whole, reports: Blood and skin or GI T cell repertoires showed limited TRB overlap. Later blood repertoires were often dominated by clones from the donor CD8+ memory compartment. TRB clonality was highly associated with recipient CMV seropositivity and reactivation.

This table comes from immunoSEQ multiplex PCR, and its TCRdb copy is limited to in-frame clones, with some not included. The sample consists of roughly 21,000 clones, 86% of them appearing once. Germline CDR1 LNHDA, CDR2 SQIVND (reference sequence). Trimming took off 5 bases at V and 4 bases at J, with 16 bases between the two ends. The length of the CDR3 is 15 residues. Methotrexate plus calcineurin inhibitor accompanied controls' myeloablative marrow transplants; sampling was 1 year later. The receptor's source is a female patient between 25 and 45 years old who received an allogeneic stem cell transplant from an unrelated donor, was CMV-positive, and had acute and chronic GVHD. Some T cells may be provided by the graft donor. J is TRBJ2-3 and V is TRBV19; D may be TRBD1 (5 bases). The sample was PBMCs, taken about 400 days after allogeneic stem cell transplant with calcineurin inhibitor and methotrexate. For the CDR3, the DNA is TGTGCCAGTAGTCCGGCAGGGTTTGAGGCAGATACGCAGTATTTT. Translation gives CASSPAGFEADTQYF. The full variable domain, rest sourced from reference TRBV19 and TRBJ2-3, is DGGITQSPKYLFRKEGQNVTLSCEQNLNHDAMYWYRQDPGQGLRLIYYSQIVNDFQKGDIAEGYSVSREKKESFPLTVTSAQKNPTAFYLCASSPAGFEADTQYFGPGTRLTVL.